This T cell receptor (beta chain) came from a study of glioma-infiltrating T cells after dendritic cell vaccination. Study background: Glioblastoma patients came from Phase I and II dendritic cell vaccination trials.

Assay: immunoSEQ multiplex PCR; the TCRdb copy retains only in-frame clones and omits some. The sample carries fewer than 85,000 clones, roughly four fifths recorded once. Isocitrate dehydrogenase mutation was absent in all glioblastoma patients. Sample: blood, taken before dendritic cell vaccination. The sequence was obtained from a human donor with glioblastoma.

In DNA, the CDR3 is TGTGCCAGCAGCGGACAGGGGTTCTACGAGCAGTACTTC. Its protein is CASSGQGFYEQYF. This chain connects TRBV7-2 to TRBJ2-7; 9 nucleotides line up with TRBD1. The trim removed 5 bases at V and 3 bases at J, leaving 2 bases unmatched. This CDR3 region has 13 residues. Germline V lookup: CDR1 SGHTA, CDR2 FQGNSA.